A single sample gave rise to the 32 T cell receptor beta chains below, sequenced in a study of T cell responses to AZD1222 COVID-19 vaccine. TCRdb keeps only in-frame clones here, not all; method: immunoSEQ multiplex PCR. The data contain approximately 74,000 clones, roughly four fifths of them seen just once; the ten biggest clones take up around 3%. Material: peripheral blood, obtained on day 0 of AZD1222 vaccination. All receptors come from an adult in good health.

CDR3 in DNA: TGTGCCAGCAGTTTGGACGGGAGGACCATTCAGTACTTC. It yields the protein CASSLDGRTIQYF. The rearrangement uses TRBV12-3 or TRBV12-4 and TRBJ2-4; 7 bases are shared with TRBD2. The J segment lost 9 bases and the V segment lost 3 bases, leaving 5 bases of the junction unmatched. The CDR3 covers 13 residues.

The chain employs TRBV11-2 and TRBJ2-2; TRBD1 aligns across 8 bases. V was pared by 4 bases and J by 3 bases, with 4 bases of the junction left unmatched. Germline assignment: CDR1 SGHAT and CDR2 FQNNGV. The CDR3 is 15 residues long. The chain's CDR3 is CASSSYRGDTGELFF. CDR3 coding DNA: TGTGCCAGCAGCTCGTACAGGGGGGACACCGGGGAGCTGTTTTTT.

CDR3 in DNA: TGTGCCAGCAGTTACGGGACATCGAACACTGAAGCTTTCTTT. Translation: CASSYGTSNTEAFF. The gene calls are TRBV6-6 and TRBJ1-1, with TRBD1 as a possible D gene (6 bases). The V gene lost 2 bases and the J gene lost 1 base, with 8 bases spanning the gap. There are 14 residues in the CDR3. Germline CDR1 and CDR2: MNHNY and SVGAGI (reference sequence).

The chain carries TRBV4-3 and TRBJ2-1, with TRBD2 matching over 12 bases. The V segment lost 4 bases and the J segment 4 bases; nucleotides outside the gene matches: 5. There are 16 residues in the CDR3. From germline, CDR1 is LGHNA and CDR2 YSLEER. In DNA, the CDR3 is TGCGCCAGCAGCCCGTTTCTAGCGGGAGGGTACAATGAGCAGTTCTTC. The encoded protein is CASSPFLAGGYNEQFF.

This chain connects TRBV11-2 to TRBJ2-7; 7 bases fit TRBD2. CDR3 length: 13 amino acids. Trimming took 8 bases from V and 2 from J; bases not matched to a gene: 6. Germline V gene data show CDR1 as SGHAT and CDR2 as FQNNGV. CDR3 DNA sequence: TGTGCCAGCTCCGCGGGGGTGACCTACGAGCAGTACTTC. Amino acids: CASSAGVTYEQYF.

This rearrangement joins TRBV2 to TRBJ2-1; 11 bases are shared with TRBD2. Trimming at V came to 6 bases and at J to 7 bases, leaving 8 bases not matched to a gene. CDR3 size: 15 residues. CDR1 and CDR2 from the germline V gene are SNHLY and FYNNEI. The CDR3 here is CASRDSGRASNEQFF. In DNA form, the CDR3 reads TGTGCCAGCAGGGATAGCGGGAGGGCCTCTAATGAGCAGTTCTTC.

This clone was observed a single time. CDR3 sequence: CASSHRLGTTGELFF. CDR3 coding DNA: TGTGCCAGCAGCCACCGACTAGGAACCACCGGGGAGCTGTTTTTT. This chain joins TRBV7-9 and TRBJ2-2; TRBD2 might be the D (6 bases). The CDR3 has 15 residues. V was cut by 5 bases and J by 4 bases, with 14 bases left in between. From germline, CDR1 is SEHNR and CDR2 FQNEAQ (reference sequence).

The genes are TRBV7-9 and TRBJ1-6, with 11 nucleotides matching TRBD1. The germline V gene has CDR1 SEHNR and CDR2 FQNEAQ (reference sequence). Losses at the gene ends were 5 bases for V and 12 bases for J; bases not matched to a gene: 6. The length of the CDR3 is 14 residues. CDR3 sequence reads: CASSAGTGGKPLHF. Written as DNA, the CDR3 is TGTGCCAGCAGCGCCGGGACAGGGGGAAAACCCCTCCACTTT.

V is TRBV19 and J is TRBJ1-1; 7 bases agree with TRBD1. This CDR3 region has 11 residues. V shed 5 bases and J 8 bases; nucleotides not matched to a gene: 2. Germline loops: CDR1 LNHDA, CDR2 SQIVND (reference sequence). The CDR3 here is CASSADREAFF. The CDR3 bases are TGTGCCAGTAGTGCGGACAGGGAAGCTTTCTTT.

The chain combines TRBV3-1 (or the pseudogene TRBV3-2) with TRBJ2-1; no clear D gene. Germline assignment: CDR1 LGHDT and CDR2 YNNKEL (reference sequence). The CDR3 spans 16 residues. Trimming removed 0 bases at V and 1 base at J, with 10 bases between. The CDR3 is CASSQDRGESYNEQFF. Here the CDR3 DNA reads TGTGCCAGCAGCCAAGATCGTGGCGAGTCCTACAATGAGCAGTTCTTC.

V is TRBV11-3 and J is TRBJ2-7; no reliable D call. The CDR3 is 11 residues long. The ends were cut back, 3 bases at V and 0 bases at J, with 0 bases in the middle. Germline lookup yields CDR1 SGHNT and CDR2 YENEEA. The CDR3 sequence is CASSFSYEQYF. Written as DNA, the CDR3 is TGTGCCAGCAGCTTCTCCTACGAGCAGTACTTC.

The J gene is TRBJ2-1, the V gene TRBV11-3; the D gene is possibly TRBD2 (6 bases). The CDR3 consists of 16 residues. V was pared by 0 bases and J by 4 bases, with 13 bases between. Germline V CDR1 and CDR2: SGHNT, YENEEA. Here the CDR3 DNA reads TGTGCCAGCAGCTTAGATCTAGGCGGGGAATACAATGAGCAGTTCTTC. This codes for CASSLDLGGEYNEQFF.

A remark on this clone: At one boundary the junction diverges from the germline segment, which might be a read error. The chain recombines TRBV7-2 with TRBJ1-2; D perhaps matches TRBD1 (6 bases). The CDR3 spans 13 residues. Germline CDR1 SGHTA, CDR2 FQGNSA. CDR3 loop: CASSLEHRGGCTF. The CDR3 nucleotides are TGTGCCAGCAGCTTAGAACACCGGGGGGGCTGCACCTTC.

This chain links TRBV5-6 with TRBJ1-2; TRBD1 matches at 8 bases. Germline V gene lookup returns CDR1 SGHDT and CDR2 YYEEEE. The CDR3 has 16 residues. The J segment lost 3 bases and the V segment lost 3 bases, leaving 10 bases of the junction unmatched. CDR3 DNA: TGTGCCAGCAGCTCGGCGGACAGGGTGAAGGACTATGGCTACACCTTC. This encodes CASSSADRVKDYGYTF.

The rearrangement links TRBV4-2 to TRBJ1-5; D unresolved. Germline lookup yields CDR1 LGHNA and CDR2 YNFKEQ. There are 17 residues in the CDR3. V was trimmed by 1 base and J by 6 bases, leaving 19 bases between them. The CDR3, as DNA: TGTGCCAGCAGCCAAGGCTTCGGACGGACCTCACCTCAGCCCCAGCATTTT. This codes for CASSQGFGRTSPQPQHF.

This chain links TRBV19 with TRBJ1-1; D possibly corresponds to TRBD1 (5 bases). The CDR3 length is 13 residues. Germline V gene sequence: CDR1 LNHDA, CDR2 SQIVND (reference sequence). The V end lost 0 bases, the J end lost 11 bases, and 13 bases lay between the germline ends. CDR3 sequence reads: CASSIEGPFGAFF. CDR3 DNA sequence: TGTGCCAGTAGTATAGAGGGACCATTCGGGGCTTTCTTT. Full variable domain (missing parts from reference TRBV19 and TRBJ1-1): DGGITQSPKYLFRKEGQNVTLSCEQNLNHDAMYWYRQDPGQGLRLIYYSQIVNDFQKGDIAEGYSVSREKKESFPLTVTSAQKNPTAFYLCASSIEGPFGAFFGQGTRLTVV.

This clone was observed once. The chain links TRBV29-1 to TRBJ1-1; D remains ambiguous. From germline, CDR1 is SQVTM and CDR2 ANQGSEA. This CDR3 comprises 12 residues. V gave up 1 base and J gave up 5 bases, with 8 bases separating them. The CDR3 nucleotides are TGCAGCGTTGAAGGGCACGGGACTGAAGCTTTCTTT. This gives the protein CSVEGHGTEAFF.

This clone was seen just once. The chain uses TRBV7-2 and TRBJ1-2; D unresolved. CDR1 is SGHTA and CDR2 is FQGNSA in the germline V gene. With 2 bases removed from V and 4 bases from J, the gap between germline ends came to 17 bases. The CDR3 length is 16 residues. The CDR3 region is CASSLLVDPGGYGYTF. The CDR3 region has the DNA TGTGCCAGCAGCTTACTAGTGGACCCGGGCGGCTATGGCTACACCTTC.

The genes are TRBV7-2 and TRBJ1-5, with D unresolved. Germline CDR1 SGHTA, CDR2 FQGNSA. The CDR3 sequence is 13 residues long. V gave up 10 bases and J gave up 4 bases, with 14 bases separating them. The CDR3 coding sequence is TGTGCCACCGGAGGTTTGGGTAATCAGCCCCAGCATTTT. Encoded protein: CATGGLGNQPQHF.

This chain connects TRBV7-9 to TRBJ2-6, with D unresolved. Trimming pared 3 bases from V and 4 bases from J, leaving 10 bases between. CDR1 SEHNR and CDR2 FQNEAQ come from the germline V gene (reference sequence). The CDR3 spans 15 residues. Here the CDR3 reads CASSFWVSGANVLTF. CDR3 bases: TGTGCCAGCAGCTTTTGGGTTTCCGGGGCCAACGTCCTGACTTTC. Full variable domain (outside the CDR3, taken from reference TRBV7-9 and TRBJ2-6): DTGVSQNPRHKITKRGQNVTFRCDPISEHNRLYWYRQTLGQGPEFLTYFQNEAQLEKSRLLSDRFSAERPKGSFSTLEIQRTEQGDSAMYLCASSFWVSGANVLTFGAGSRLTVL.

V usage is TRBV5-4 and J usage is TRBJ1-6; no reliable D call. Trimming pared 4 bases from V and 7 bases from J, leaving 12 bases between. This CDR3 has 14 amino acids. Looked up from germline, CDR1 is SGHNT and CDR2 is YYREEE (reference sequence). This chain's CDR3 is CASSPAEGNSPLHF. CDR3 sequence (DNA): TGTGCCAGCAGCCCTGCGGAGGGAAATTCACCCCTCCACTTT.

V and J are TRBV3-1 (or the pseudogene TRBV3-2) and TRBJ1-3; unclear D gene. Germline CDR1 is LGHDT and CDR2 is YNNKEL (reference sequence). The CDR3 consists of 13 residues. The ends were cut back, 4 bases at V and 9 bases at J, with 13 bases in the middle. Here the CDR3 DNA reads TGTGCCAGCAGCCCTCGGCCGGCAGGCACCATATATTTT. It specifies CASSPRPAGTIYF.

The gene calls are TRBV6-6 and TRBJ1-1; D unclear. The CDR3 sequence is 13 residues long. Deletions cut 1 base from V and 2 bases from J, with 5 bases between. The germline V gene encodes CDR1 MNHNY and CDR2 SVGAGI (reference sequence). The CDR3 here is CASSYYGNTEAFF. Written as DNA, the CDR3 is TGTGCCAGCAGTTACTACGGAAACACTGAAGCTTTCTTT.

The genes are TRBV11-2 and TRBJ1-5; TRBD1 aligns across 7 bases. This CDR3 comprises 15 residues. Germline V gene sequence: CDR1 SGHAT, CDR2 FQNNGV. V dropped 5 bases and J dropped 3; count of bases not matched to a gene: 7. In DNA form, the CDR3 reads TGTGCCAGCAGCCTTCTGACAGGGCCCAATCAGCCCCAGCATTTT. Protein: CASSLLTGPNQPQHF. The variable domain in full, completed from reference TRBV11-2 and TRBJ1-5, reads EAGVAQSPRYKIIEKRQSVAFWCNPISGHATLYWYQQILGQGPKLLIQFQNNGVVDDSQLPKDRFSAERLKGVDSTLKIQPAKLEDSAVYLCASSLLTGPNQPQHFGDGTRLSIL.

J is TRBJ2-2 and V is TRBV9; D might be TRBD2 (5 bases). V was cut by 3 bases and J by 3 bases, with 9 bases left in between. Germline V gene data show CDR1 as SGDLS and CDR2 as YYNGEE. CDR3 length equals 14 residues. The CDR3 region is CASSERTYTGELFF. The CDR3 DNA reads as TGTGCCAGCAGCGAGCGGACTTACACCGGGGAGCTGTTTTTT. The full variable domain, completed using reference TRBV9 and TRBJ2-2, is DSGVTQTPKHLITATGQRVTLRCSPRSGDLSVYWYQQSLDQGLQFLIQYYNGEERAKGNILERFSAQQFPDLHSELNLSSLELGDSALYFCASSERTYTGELFFGEGSRLTVL.

The chain has TRBV6-5 and TRBJ1-4; D possibly corresponds to TRBD1 (6 bases). V dropped 10 bases and J dropped 7 bases, with 16 bases sitting between them. Germline values: CDR1 MNHEY, CDR2 SVGAGI. The CDR3 sequence is 13 residues long. As DNA, the CDR3 is TGTGCCACCTTACAGGGCGCGAGTGAAAAACTGTTTTTT. Protein sequence: CATLQGASEKLFF.

As concerns this clone: Other DNA sequences of this sample code for an identical CDR3. This chain links TRBV11-2 with TRBJ1-1; D is ambiguous. The germline CDR1 and CDR2 sequences are SGHAT and FQNNGV. The CDR3 covers 14 residues. The V end was cut by 0 bases, the J end by 1 base, with 6 bases between. In DNA form, the CDR3 reads TGTGCCAGCAGCTTAGAAGTCAGGAACACTGAAGCTTTCTTT. Translation gives CASSLEVRNTEAFF.

This clone was counted a single time. The V gene is TRBV10-2, the J gene TRBJ1-5; D perhaps matches TRBD1 (6 bases). From germline, CDR1 is WSHSY and CDR2 SAAADI. The CDR3 contains 15 residues. V was clipped by 8 bases and J by 0 bases, with 14 bases between them. CDR3 in amino acids: CASGGWTDSNQPQHF. CDR3 sequence (DNA): TGCGCCAGCGGAGGTTGGACAGATAGCAATCAGCCCCAGCATTTT.

The rearrangement uses TRBV7-9 and TRBJ2-1, with D perhaps matching TRBD2 (6 bases). Trimming cost V 1 base and J 6 bases, with 7 bases left between them. Germline lookup yields CDR1 SEHNR and CDR2 FQNEAQ (reference sequence). CDR3 size: 13 residues. Written as DNA, the CDR3 is TGTGCCAGCAGCTTAGGGGGGGTCAATGAGCAGTTCTTC. Amino acid sequence: CASSLGGVNEQFF.

The chain recombines TRBV10-1 with TRBJ2-1; D gene uncertain. V was cut by 0 bases and J by 6 bases, with 6 bases left in between. Germline V lookup: CDR1 WNHNN, CDR2 SYGVQD (reference sequence). The CDR3 consists of 13 residues. The CDR3 spells CASSESTINEQFF. CDR3 in DNA: TGCGCCAGCAGTGAGTCGACAATCAATGAGCAGTTCTTC.

V and J are TRBV18 and TRBJ1-4; 9 bases match TRBD1. From germline, CDR1 is KGHSH and CDR2 LQKENI. V shed 4 bases and J 2 bases; nucleotides not matched to a gene: 8. This CDR3 spans 17 amino acids. CDR3 bases: TGTGCCAGCTCACTAGAACAGGGGGCGACCACTAATGAAAAACTGTTTTTT. It encodes CASSLEQGATTNEKLFF.

This rearrangement joins TRBV10-2 to TRBJ2-2; a possible D gene is TRBD1 (5 bases). Per the germline V gene, CDR1 is WSHSY and CDR2 is SAAADI. Deletions cut 6 bases from V and 4 bases from J, with 12 bases between. The CDR3 consists of 14 residues. CDR3 amino acids: CASRAMTVTGELFF. The CDR3 DNA sequence: TGCGCCAGCAGGGCTATGACAGTCACCGGGGAGCTGTTTTTT.